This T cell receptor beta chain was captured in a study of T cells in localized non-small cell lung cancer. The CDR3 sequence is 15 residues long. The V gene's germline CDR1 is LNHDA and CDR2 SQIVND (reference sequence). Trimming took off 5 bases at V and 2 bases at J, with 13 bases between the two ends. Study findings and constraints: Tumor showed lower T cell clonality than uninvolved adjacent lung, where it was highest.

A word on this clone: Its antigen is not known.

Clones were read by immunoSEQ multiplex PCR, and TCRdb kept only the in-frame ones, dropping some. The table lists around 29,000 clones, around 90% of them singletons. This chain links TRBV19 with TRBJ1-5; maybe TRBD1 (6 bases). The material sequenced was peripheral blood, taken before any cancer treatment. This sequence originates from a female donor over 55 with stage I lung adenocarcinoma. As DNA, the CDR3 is TGTGCCAGTAGTGCCAGGACAGAGGGCAATCAGCCCCAGCATTTT. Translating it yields CASSARTEGNQPQHF. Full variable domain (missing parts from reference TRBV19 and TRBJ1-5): DGGITQSPKYLFRKEGQNVTLSCEQNLNHDAMYWYRQDPGQGLRLIYYSQIVNDFQKGDIAEGYSVSREKKESFPLTVTSAQKNPTAFYLCASSARTEGNQPQHFGDGTRLSIL.